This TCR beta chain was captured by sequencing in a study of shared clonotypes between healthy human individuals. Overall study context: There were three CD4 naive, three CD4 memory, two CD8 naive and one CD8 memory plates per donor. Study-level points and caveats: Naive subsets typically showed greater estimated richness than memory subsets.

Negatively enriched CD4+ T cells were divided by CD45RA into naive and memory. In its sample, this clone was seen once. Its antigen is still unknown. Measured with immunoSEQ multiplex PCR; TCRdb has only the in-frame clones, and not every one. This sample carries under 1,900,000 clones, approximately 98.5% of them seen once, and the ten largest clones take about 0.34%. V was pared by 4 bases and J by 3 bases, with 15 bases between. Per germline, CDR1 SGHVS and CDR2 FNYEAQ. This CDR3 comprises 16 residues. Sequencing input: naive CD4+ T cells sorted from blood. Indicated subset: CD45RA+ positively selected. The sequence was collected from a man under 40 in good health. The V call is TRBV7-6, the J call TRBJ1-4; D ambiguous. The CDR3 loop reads CASSSNGRRANEKLFF. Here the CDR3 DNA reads TGTGCCAGCAGCTCAAATGGTCGCAGAGCTAATGAAAAACTGTTTTTT.